This T cell receptor beta chain was documented in a study of blood T cell repertoires in COVID-19. Study-wide background: Samples of COVID-19 (acute and convalescent) were obtained from the United States, Italy and Spain.

The V segment lost 0 bases and the J segment 3 bases; nucleotides outside the gene matches: 11. Looked up from germline, CDR1 is PRHDT and CDR2 is FYEKMQ (reference sequence). The CDR3 consists of 17 residues. Assay: immunoSEQ multiplex PCR; the TCRdb copy retains only in-frame clones and omits some. The profile covers roughly 160,000 clones, with 70% to 90% appearing a single time and 6.5% to 7.5% taken by the ten largest. This chain joins TRBV13 and TRBJ2-7, with 7 bases that match TRBD1. Input material: peripheral blood. The receptor was derived from a man of 80 years or more with COVID-19, enrolled during active disease. This CDR3 is CASSLGLRQGENYEQYF. The CDR3 bases are TGTGCCAGCAGCTTAGGCCTGCGACAGGGTGAAAACTACGAGCAGTACTTC. Using reference TRBV13 and TRBJ2-7 for the parts outside the CDR3, the full variable domain is AAGVIQSPRHLIKEKRETATLKCYPIPRHDTVYWYQQGPGQDPQFLISFYEKMQSDKGSIPDRFSAQQFSDYHSELNMSSLELGDSALYFCASSLGLRQGENYEQYFGPGTRLTVT.